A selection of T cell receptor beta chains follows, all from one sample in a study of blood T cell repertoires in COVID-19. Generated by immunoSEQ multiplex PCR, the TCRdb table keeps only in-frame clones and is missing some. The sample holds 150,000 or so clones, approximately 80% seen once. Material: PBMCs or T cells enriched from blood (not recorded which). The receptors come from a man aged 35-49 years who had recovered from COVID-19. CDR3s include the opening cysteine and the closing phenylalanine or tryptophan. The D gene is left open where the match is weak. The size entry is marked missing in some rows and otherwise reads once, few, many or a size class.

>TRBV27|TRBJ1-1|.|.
TGTGCCAGCAGGACAACAGCGGGTTGGACTGAAGCTTTCTTT
CASRTTAGWTEAFF
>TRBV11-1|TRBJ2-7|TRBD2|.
TGTGCCAGCAGCTTAGAGGAGCTAGCGGGGGGGCACGAGCAGTACTTC
CASSLEELAGGHEQYF
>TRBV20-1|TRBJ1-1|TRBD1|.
TGCAGTGTCCCAGGGGGAACTGAAGCTTTCTTT
CSVPGGTEAFF
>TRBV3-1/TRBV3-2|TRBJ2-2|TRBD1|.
TGTGCCAGCACAAGACAGGGGGGCACCGGGGAGCTGTTTTTT
CASTRQGGTGELFF
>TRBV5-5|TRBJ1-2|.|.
TGTGCCAGCAGCTTGTCGAGACAGTATGGCTACACCTTC
CASSLSRQYGYTF
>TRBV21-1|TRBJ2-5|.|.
TGTGCCAGCAGCAAAGCGCGAGGGACCCAGTACTTC
CASSKARGTQYF
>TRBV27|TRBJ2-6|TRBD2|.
TGTGCCAGCAGTCGACTAGCGGGCTTCTCTGGGGCCAACGTCCTGACTTTC
CASSRLAGFSGANVLTF
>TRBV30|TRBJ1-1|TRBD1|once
TGTGCCTGGAGTCCGACAGGGGGAGACACTGAAGCTTTCTTT
CAWSPTGGDTEAFF
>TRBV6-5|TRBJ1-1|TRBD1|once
TGTGCCAGCAGTTACTTTACAGGGGAAAATGCTGAAGCTTTCTTT
CASSYFTGENAEAFF
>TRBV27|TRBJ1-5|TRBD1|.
TGTGCCAGCACCCGGATATCGGGACAGGGGGGGAGCAATCAGCCCCAGCATTTT
CASTRISGQGGSNQPQHF
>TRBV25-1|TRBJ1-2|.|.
TGTGCCAGCAGTGAGTCCTCTCGCTACACCTTC
CASSESSRYTF
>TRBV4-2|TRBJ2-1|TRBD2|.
TGTGCCAGCAGCCAAGAACTAGCGGGGTCGTATGAGCAGTTCTTC
CASSQELAGSYEQFF
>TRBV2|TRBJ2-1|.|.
TGTGCCAGCAGTGCGGGGGAGCAGTTCTTC
CASSAGEQFF
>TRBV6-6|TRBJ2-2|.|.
TGTGCCAGCAGTTATTTTGCCCGGGGGGCTGGGGAGCTGTTTTTT
CASSYFARGAGELFF
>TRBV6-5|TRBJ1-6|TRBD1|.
TGTGCCAGCACTCGAGGCACAGGGGCCGAGGCGCCCCTCCACTTT
CASTRGTGAEAPLHF
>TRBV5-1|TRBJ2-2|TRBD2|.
TGCGCCAGCAGCTTGGGACTAGCGGGCGCCGGGGAGCTGTTTTTT
CASSLGLAGAGELFF
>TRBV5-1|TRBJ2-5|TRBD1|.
TGCGCCAGCAGCCCTGGGACAGGGGGCGGGGAGACCCAGTACTTC
CASSPGTGGGETQYF
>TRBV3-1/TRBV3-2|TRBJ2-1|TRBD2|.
TGTGCCAGCAGCCTTTCACTTAGGACTAGCGGGGGAGGTAAGCAGTTCTTC
CASSLSLRTSGGGKQFF
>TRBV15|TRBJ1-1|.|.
TGTGCCACCAGCAGAGATCGGCGGGATAGCACTGAAGCTTTCTTT
CATSRDRRDSTEAFF
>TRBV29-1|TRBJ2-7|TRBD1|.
TGCAGCGTTGGAGACAGGGGGCGCCGCTACGAGCAGTACTTC
CSVGDRGRRYEQYF
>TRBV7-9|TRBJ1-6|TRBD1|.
TGTGCCAGCAGCTCCCAGGGGGCGCTGGGTTCACCCCTCCACTTT
CASSSQGALGSPLHF
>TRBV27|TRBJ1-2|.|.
TGTGCCAGCAGAAAGGGAGGACTCTATGGCTACACCTTC
CASRKGGLYGYTF
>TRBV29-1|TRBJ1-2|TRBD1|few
TGCAGCGTTGAAGCCGGCGAGACAGGGGTCTATGGCTACACCTTC
CSVEAGETGVYGYTF
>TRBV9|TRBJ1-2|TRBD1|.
TGTGCCAGCAGCGTAGACCCAGGGGGCAATGGCTACACCTTC
CASSVDPGGNGYTF
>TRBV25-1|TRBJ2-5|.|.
TGTGCCAGCAGTGCCCCTAGGGAGACCCAGTACTTC
CASSAPRETQYF
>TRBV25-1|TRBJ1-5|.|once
TGTGCCAGCAGTGGACCAGGGCTCGGGCCCCAGCATTTT
CASSGPGLGPQHF
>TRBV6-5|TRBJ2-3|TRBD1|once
TGTGCCAGTAAGATGGACAGGGCAAGCACAGATACGCAGTATTTT
CASKMDRASTDTQYF
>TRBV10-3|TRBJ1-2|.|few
TGTGCCATCAGTGAGAATCAGGGAGGAACCCATGGCTACACCTTC
CAISENQGGTHGYTF
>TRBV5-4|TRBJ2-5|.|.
TGTGCCAGCAGCTTCCCCGGGTCTGGTGGGGCAGAGACCCAGTACTTC
CASSFPGSGGAETQYF
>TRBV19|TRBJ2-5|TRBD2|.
TGTGCCAGTAGTATTACCCTAGCGGGGAAGGGAGAGACCCAGTACTTC
CASSITLAGKGETQYF
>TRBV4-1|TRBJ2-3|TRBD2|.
TGCGCCAGCAGCCAAGCTATACTAGCGGGGGGCGCCACAGATACGCAGTATTTT
CASSQAILAGGATDTQYF
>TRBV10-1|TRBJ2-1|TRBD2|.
TGCGCCAGCAGCGTAGCGGGGGTAGGTTACAATGAGCAGTTCTTC
CASSVAGVGYNEQFF
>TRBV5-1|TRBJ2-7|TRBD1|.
TGCGCCAGCAGCGGACAGGGGGGAGGCTACGAGCAGTACTTC
CASSGQGGGYEQYF
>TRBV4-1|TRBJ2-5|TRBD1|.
TGCGCCAGCAGCTCTTCCCGGCTACAGGGGGAGACCCAGTACTTC
CASSSSRLQGETQYF
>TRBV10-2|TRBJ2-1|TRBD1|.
TGCGCCAGCAGCATTACCGGGACAGCCGGTGGAGGTGAGCAGTTCTTC
CASSITGTAGGGEQFF
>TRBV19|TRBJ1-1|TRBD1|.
TGTGCCAGTACCGCCCCCGGGACAGGGGGCAGCGGCACTGAAGCTTTCTTT
CASTAPGTGGSGTEAFF
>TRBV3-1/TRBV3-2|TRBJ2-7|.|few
TGTGCCAGCAGCGCCCAGACTAGTTACGAGCAGTACTTC
CASSAQTSYEQYF
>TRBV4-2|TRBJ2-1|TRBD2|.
TGTGCCAGCAGCCAGGCAGGGACTAGCGGATTTGCCTACAATGAGCAGTTCTTC
CASSQAGTSGFAYNEQFF
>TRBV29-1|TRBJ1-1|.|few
TGCAGCGCCTCCGTTATGGGCCCGAACACTGAAGCTTTCTTT
CSASVMGPNTEAFF
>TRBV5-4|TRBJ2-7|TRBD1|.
TGTGCCAGCAGTTCCCGGCACCGGGACAGTTTGGCCCCCTCCTACGAGCAGTACTTC
CASSSRHRDSLAPSYEQYF
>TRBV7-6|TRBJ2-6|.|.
TGTGCCAGCAGCTTAGAGGTCCTGGGGCTAGGTGGGGCCAACGTCCTGACTTTC
CASSLEVLGLGGANVLTF
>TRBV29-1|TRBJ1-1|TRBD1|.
TGCAGCGCCGACAGGACAGGGCAGAACACTGAAGCTTTCTTT
CSADRTGQNTEAFF
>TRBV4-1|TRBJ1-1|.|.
TGCGCCAGCAGCCAAGAAGAGGCCTCTGTTTGG
CASSQEEASVW
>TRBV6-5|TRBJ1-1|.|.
TGTGCCAGCAGATCGTGGAGGAACACTGAAGCTTTCTTT
CASRSWRNTEAFF
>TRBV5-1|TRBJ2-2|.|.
TGCGCCAGCAGCTTGACAGGGATGGGCACCGGGGAGCTGTTTTTT
CASSLTGMGTGELFF